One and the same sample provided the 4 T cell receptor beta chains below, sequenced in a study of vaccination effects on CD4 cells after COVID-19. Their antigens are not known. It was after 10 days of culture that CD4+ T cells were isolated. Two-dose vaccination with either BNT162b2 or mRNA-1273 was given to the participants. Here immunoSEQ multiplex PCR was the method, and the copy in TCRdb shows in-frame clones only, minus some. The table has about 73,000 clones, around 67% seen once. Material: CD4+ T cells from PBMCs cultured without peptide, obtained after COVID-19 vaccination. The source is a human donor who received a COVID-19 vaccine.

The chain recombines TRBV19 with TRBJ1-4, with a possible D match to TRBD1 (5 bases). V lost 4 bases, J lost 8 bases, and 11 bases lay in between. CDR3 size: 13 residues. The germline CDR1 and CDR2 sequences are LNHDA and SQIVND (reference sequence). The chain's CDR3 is CASSSQGEEKLFF. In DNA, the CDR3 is TGTGCCAGTAGTAGTCAAGGGGAAGAAAAACTGTTTTTT.

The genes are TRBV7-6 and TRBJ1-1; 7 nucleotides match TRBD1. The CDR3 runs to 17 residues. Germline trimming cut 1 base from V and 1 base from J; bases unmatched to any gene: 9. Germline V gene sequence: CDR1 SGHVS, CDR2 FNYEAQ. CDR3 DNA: TGTGCCAGCAGCTTAGTTCTGGGACAGAAGACGAACACTGAAGCTTTCTTT. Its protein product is CASSLVLGQKTNTEAFF. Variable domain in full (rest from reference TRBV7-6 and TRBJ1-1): GAGVSQSPRYKVTKRGQDVALRCDPISGHVSLYWYRQALGQGPEFLTYFNYEAQQDKSGLPNDRFSAERPEGSISTLTIQRTEQRDSAMYRCASSLVLGQKTNTEAFFGQGTRLTVV.

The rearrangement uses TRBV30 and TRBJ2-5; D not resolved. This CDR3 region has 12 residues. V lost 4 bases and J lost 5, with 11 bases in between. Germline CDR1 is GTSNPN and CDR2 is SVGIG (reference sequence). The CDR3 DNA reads TGTGCCTGGACCACAACGGGCGAGACCCAGTACTTC. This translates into CAWTTTGETQYF.

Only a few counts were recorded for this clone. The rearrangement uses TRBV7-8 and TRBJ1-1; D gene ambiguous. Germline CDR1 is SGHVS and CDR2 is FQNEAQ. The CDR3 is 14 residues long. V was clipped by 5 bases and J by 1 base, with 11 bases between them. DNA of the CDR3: TGTGCCAGCAGCCCCCTTGGGAGGAACACTGAAGCTTTCTTT. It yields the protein CASSPLGRNTEAFF.